This T cell receptor beta chain comes out of a study of blood T cell repertoires in COVID-19. About the research overall: Spain, Italy and the United States supplied samples that represented acute and convalescent COVID-19. In each case, the material was cDNA or gDNA derived from T cells, B-cell-depleted T cells, or PBMCs.

While infection was still active, Seattle patients were enrolled and then followed longitudinally. Per the authors' pipeline: Nucleated cell counts were estimated from reference gene primer amplification. Data came from immunoSEQ multiplex PCR; TCRdb stores just in-frame clones and leaves some out. That table gives V, J and clone size, and the DNA gave D and trimming. The sample carries over 80,000 clones, around two thirds recorded once. The CDR3 is made up of 12 amino acids. Trimming left V 2 bases short and J 9 bases short, with 9 bases between. Germline V gives CDR1 SGHNT, CDR2 YYREEE (reference sequence).

The chain links TRBV5-4 to TRBJ2-1; D unclear. The sequencing sample was made of peripheral blood. This receptor was identified in a man between 65 and 79 years old with COVID-19, enrolled during active disease. Here the CDR3 reads CASSFTSREQFF. CDR3 in DNA: TGTGCCAGCAGCTTTACTTCCCGTGAGCAGTTCTTC.